This TCR beta chain is from a study of cytomegalovirus exposure and HLA in healthy donors. PCR involved 60 Vbeta and 13 Jbeta primers. Here immunoSEQ multiplex PCR was the method, and the copy in TCRdb shows in-frame clones only, minus some. The table records about 140,000 clones, 65% to 80% of them present only once. This clonotype was sampled from a woman in her forties or fifties in good health and CMV-seropositive. Sequencing input: PBMCs.

This chain's CDR3 is CASRRTGAPREQYF. CDR3 bases: TGTGCCAGCAGGCGCACAGGGGCCCCCCGGGAGCAGTACTTC. J is TRBJ2-5 and V is TRBV6-1, with D perhaps matching TRBD1 (7 bases). CDR3 length equals 14 residues. Germline V gives CDR1 MNHNS, CDR2 SASEGT. The V end lost 6 bases, the J end lost 11 bases, and 22 bases lay between the germline ends.